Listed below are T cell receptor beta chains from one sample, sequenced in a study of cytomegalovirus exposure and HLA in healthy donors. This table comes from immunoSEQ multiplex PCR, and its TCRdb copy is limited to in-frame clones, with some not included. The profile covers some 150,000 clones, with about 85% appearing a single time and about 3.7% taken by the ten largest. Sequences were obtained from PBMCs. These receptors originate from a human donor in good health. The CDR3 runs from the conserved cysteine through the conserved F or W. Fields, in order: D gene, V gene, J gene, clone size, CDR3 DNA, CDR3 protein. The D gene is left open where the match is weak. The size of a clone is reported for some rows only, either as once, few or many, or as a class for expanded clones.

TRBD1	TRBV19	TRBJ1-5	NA	TGTGCCAGTAGTTACAGGGACAGGGGTGATCAGCCCCAGCATTTT	CASSYRDRGDQPQHF
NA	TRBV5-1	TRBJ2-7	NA	TGCGCCAGCAGCTTGGCCGGTTTGGTCGCCTACGAGCAGTACTTC	CASSLAGLVAYEQYF
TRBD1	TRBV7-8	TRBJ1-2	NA	TGTGCCAGCAGCCTCCTGACAGGGGTTAACTATGGCTACACCTTC	CASSLLTGVNYGYTF
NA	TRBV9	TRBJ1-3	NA	TGTGCCAGCAGCACTGCAGGGGTGACTGGAAACACCATATATTTT	CASSTAGVTGNTIYF
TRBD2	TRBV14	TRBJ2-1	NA	TGTGCCAGCAGCCCCGGACTAGCGGTAAGACAGGGGAATGAGCAGTTCTTC	CASSPGLAVRQGNEQFF
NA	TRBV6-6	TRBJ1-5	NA	TGTGCCAGCGGGTGCAGGGTACAGCCCCAGCATTTT	CASGCRVQPQHF
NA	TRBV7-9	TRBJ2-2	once	TGTGCCAGCAGCCCTTACACCGGGGAGCTGTTTTTT	CASSPYTGELFF
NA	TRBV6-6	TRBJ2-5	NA	TGTGCCAGCAGTCCCAGGGGGGCAATACAAGAGACCCAGTACTTC	CASSPRGAIQETQYF
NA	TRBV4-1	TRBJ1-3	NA	TGCGCCAGCAGCCAAGAAGGCAGGGGTCCTGGAAACACCATATATTTT	CASSQEGRGPGNTIYF
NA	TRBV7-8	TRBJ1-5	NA	TGTGCCAGCAGCTTAGCGGGGGGAAATGTCAATCAGCCCCAGCATTTT	CASSLAGGNVNQPQHF
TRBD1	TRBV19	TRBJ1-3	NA	TGTGCCAGTAGGAGACAGGGACGTGGAAACACCATATATTTT	CASRRQGRGNTIYF
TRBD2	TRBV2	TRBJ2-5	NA	TGTGCCAGCAGTGAAGCTAGGGATAGCGGGATAGACCAAGAGACCCAGTACTTC	CASSEARDSGIDQETQYF
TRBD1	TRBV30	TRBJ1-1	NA	TGTGCCTGGAGTTTGACAGGGGTCACTGAAGCTTTCTTT	CAWSLTGVTEAFF
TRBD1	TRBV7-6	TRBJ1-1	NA	TGTGCCAGCAGCCCCCGTCAGGGGGAGGTCACTGAAGCTTTCTTT	CASSPRQGEVTEAFF
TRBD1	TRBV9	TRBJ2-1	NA	TGTGCCAGCAGCGAGGGACAGGGGGTGTACCAGTTCTTC	CASSEGQGVYQFF
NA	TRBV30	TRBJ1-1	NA	TGTGCCTGGAGTGTACGGGGGGCGCAGGACACTGAAGCTTTCTTT	CAWSVRGAQDTEAFF
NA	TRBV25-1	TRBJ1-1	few	TGTGCCAGCAGTGAATCGCGGTCGAACACTGAAGCTTTCTTT	CASSESRSNTEAFF
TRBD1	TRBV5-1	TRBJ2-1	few	TGCGCCAGCAGCTTAAACAGGGGTAATGAGCAGTTCTTC	CASSLNRGNEQFF
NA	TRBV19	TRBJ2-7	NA	TGTGCCAGTAGGTCGGGGAACGAGCAGTACTTC	CASRSGNEQYF
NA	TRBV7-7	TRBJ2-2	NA	TGTGCCAGCAGCTCCCAGCCCCCGGGCACCGGGGAGCTGTTTTTT	CASSSQPPGTGELFF
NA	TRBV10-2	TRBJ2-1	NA	TGCGCCAGCAGTGAGATCCTCCTAGTTTACAATGAGCAGTTCTTC	CASSEILLVYNEQFF
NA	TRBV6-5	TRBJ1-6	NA	TGTGCCAGCAGTCAGGGGATCGGTTTTAATTCACCCCTCCACTTT	CASSQGIGFNSPLHF
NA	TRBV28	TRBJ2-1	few	TGTGCCAGCAGTTTATCTTCGTTATCCTACAATGAGCAGTTCTTC	CASSLSSLSYNEQFF
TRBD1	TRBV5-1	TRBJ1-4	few	TGCGCCAGCAGCCTGCAGGGGGCTAATGAAAAACTGTTTTTT	CASSLQGANEKLFF
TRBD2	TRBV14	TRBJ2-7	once	TGTGCCAGCAGCCCCTCTAGCGGGGGGACCTACGAGCAGTACTTC	CASSPSSGGTYEQYF
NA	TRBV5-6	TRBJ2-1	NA	TGTGCCAGCAGCTTGGAGGGGGAGTACAATGAGCAGTTCTTC	CASSLEGEYNEQFF
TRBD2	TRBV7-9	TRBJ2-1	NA	TGTGCCAGCAGCTCTCCAGGACTAGCGGGAGTCACCGCGGGTAATGAGCAGTTCTTC	CASSSPGLAGVTAGNEQFF
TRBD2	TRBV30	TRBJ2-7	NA	TGTGCCTGGAGTACGGGGGGATACTACGAGCAGTACTTC	CAWSTGGYYEQYF
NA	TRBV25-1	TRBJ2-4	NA	TGTGCCAGCAGTAAAGGGGGGGACATTCAGTACTTC	CASSKGGDIQYF
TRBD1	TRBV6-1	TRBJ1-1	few	TGTGCCAGCAGGGACAGGGGTAGCACTGAAGCTTTCTTT	CASRDRGSTEAFF
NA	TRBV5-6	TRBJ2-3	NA	TGTGCCAGCAGAAATAATCGTAACAGGCCTAGCACAGATACGCAGTATTTT	CASRNNRNRPSTDTQYF
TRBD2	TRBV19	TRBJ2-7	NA	TGTGCCAGTAGTATGGACGGGAGGGCCTACGAGCAGTACTTC	CASSMDGRAYEQYF
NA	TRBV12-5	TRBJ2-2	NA	TGTGCTAGTGGTTTGGATGTGATCGCGACCGGGGAGCTGTTTTTT	CASGLDVIATGELFF
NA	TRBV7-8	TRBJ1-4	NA	TGTGCCAGCACCCCAACTGACAGCAGTGTTCAGCTGTTTTTT	CASTPTDSSVQLFF
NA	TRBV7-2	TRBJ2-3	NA	TGTGCCAGCAGCTTAAGGAGGGAAACGCAGTATTTT	CASSLRRETQYF
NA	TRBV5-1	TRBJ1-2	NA	TGCGCCAGCAGCTTGGGTCAGTGGAACTATGGCTACACCTTC	CASSLGQWNYGYTF
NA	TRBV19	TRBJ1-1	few	TGTGCCAGTAGTATATTGGAGGCAGGCACTGAAGCTTTCTTT	CASSILEAGTEAFF
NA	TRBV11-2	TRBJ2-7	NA	TGTGCCAGCAGCCTGGGGCAGACCTACGAGCAGTACTTC	CASSLGQTYEQYF
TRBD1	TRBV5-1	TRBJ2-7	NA	TGCGCCAGCAGCTCGCCGGGACAGGGCCCCTACGAGCAGTACTTC	CASSSPGQGPYEQYF
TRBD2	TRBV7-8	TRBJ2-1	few	TGTGCCAGCAGCTTACGACTAGCGGACTACAATGAGCAGTTCTTC	CASSLRLADYNEQFF
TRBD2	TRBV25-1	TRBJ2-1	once	TGTGCCAGCGAAAGGACTAGTTGGAACAATGAGCAGTTCTTC	CASERTSWNNEQFF
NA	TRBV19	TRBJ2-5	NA	TGTGCCAGTAGACAGGGTAATCGGGAGACCCAGTACTTC	CASRQGNRETQYF
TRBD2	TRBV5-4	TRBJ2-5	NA	TGTGCCAGCAGCTTGGGCGGGGGGGCGCTTTTGGAAGAGACCCAGTACTTC	CASSLGGGALLEETQYF
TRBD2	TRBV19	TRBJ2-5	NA	TGTGCCAGCCGCTGGTTGGGGGGGAAAGAGACCCAGTACTTC	CASRWLGGKETQYF
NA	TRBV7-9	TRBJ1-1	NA	TGTTCCAGCAGCCCAACAGGCGCTGAAGCTTTCTTT	CSSSPTGAEAFF
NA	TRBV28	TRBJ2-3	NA	TGTGCCAGCAGTTTTAGAGGCATCGCGACAGATACGCAGTATTTT	CASSFRGIATDTQYF
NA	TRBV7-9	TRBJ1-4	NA	TGTTCCAGCAGCTTAGTCTCAACTAATGAAAAACTGTTTTTT	CSSSLVSTNEKLFF
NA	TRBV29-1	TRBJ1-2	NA	TGCAGCGTTGAAGCGGGACTTAGTTATGGCTACACCTTC	CSVEAGLSYGYTF
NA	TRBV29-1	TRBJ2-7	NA	TGCAGCGTTGAAGATTTGTCCTACGAGCAGTACTTC	CSVEDLSYEQYF
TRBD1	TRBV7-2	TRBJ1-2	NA	TGTGCCAGCAGCGCACAGGGGGCACAGGGCTACACCTTC	CASSAQGAQGYTF
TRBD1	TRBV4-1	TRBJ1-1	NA	TGCGCCAGCAGCACCTTGGGACAGAAAAACACTGAAGCTTTCTTT	CASSTLGQKNTEAFF
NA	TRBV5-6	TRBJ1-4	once	TGTGCCAGCAGCTTGGCAGGTTGGGAAAAACTGTTTTTT	CASSLAGWEKLFF
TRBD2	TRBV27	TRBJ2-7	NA	TGTGCCAGCAGTTTCCGGGGGGGCGGGGCCTACGAGCAGTACTTC	CASSFRGGGAYEQYF
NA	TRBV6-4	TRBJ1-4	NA	TGTGCCAGCCACCAGCCAAGACTCAAAATTGCAACTAATGAAAAACTGTTTTTT	CASHQPRLKIATNEKLFF